The T cell receptor delta chain described here comes from a study of γδ T cells in repeated Plasmodium falciparum infection. Flow sorting of PBMC yielded separate Vgamma9/Vdelta2+ and Vdelta2-negative gammadelta T cell populations for bulk repertoire analysis. Study-wide points: Over time and infection, Vgamma9/Vdelta2+ repertoires remained highly stable and polyclonal.

A word on this clone: Its antigen is not known. TCRdb attributes to this sequence the protein of a much larger clone, which differs from the DNA translation at residue 8; a read error is likely, and the protein displayed is translated from the DNA.

Germline CDR1 reads TSWWSYY; CDR2 reads QGS. The CDR3 extends over 24 amino acids. Trimming cost V 3 bases and J 3 bases, with 41 bases left between them. TCRdb redid the clone calls on the multiplex PCR reads with CATT. This sample has 40,000 to 55,000 delta-chain clones, with about 1.9% found just once. The V call is TRDV1, the J call TRDJ1; tentative D call: TRDD3 (6 bases). No J gene was available from TCRdb, and it was assigned here by a germline match of the DNA. The sequencing sample was made of gamma-delta T cells from blood. The source is a pool of human donors (malaria-infected and uninfected, not separated). The CDR3 DNA follows: TGTGCTCTTGGGGATGGCGCCTCCCTACGAGCCATGCGGGGGACTTCCAACCGGCCCGATAAACTCATCTTT. Amino acids: CALGDGASLRAMRGTSNRPDKLIF.